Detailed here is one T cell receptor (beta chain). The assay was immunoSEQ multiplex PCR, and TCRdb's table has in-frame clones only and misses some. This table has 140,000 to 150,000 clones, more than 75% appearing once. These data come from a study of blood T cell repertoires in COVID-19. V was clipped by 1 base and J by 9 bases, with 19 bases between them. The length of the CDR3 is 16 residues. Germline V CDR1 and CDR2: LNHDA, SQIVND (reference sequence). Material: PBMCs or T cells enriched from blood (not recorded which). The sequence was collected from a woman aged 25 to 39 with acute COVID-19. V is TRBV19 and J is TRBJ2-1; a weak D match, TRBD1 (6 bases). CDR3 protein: CASSIAGTTRDGEQFF. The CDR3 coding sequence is TGTGCCAGTAGTATAGCCGGGACAACAAGGGATGGTGAGCAGTTCTTC.